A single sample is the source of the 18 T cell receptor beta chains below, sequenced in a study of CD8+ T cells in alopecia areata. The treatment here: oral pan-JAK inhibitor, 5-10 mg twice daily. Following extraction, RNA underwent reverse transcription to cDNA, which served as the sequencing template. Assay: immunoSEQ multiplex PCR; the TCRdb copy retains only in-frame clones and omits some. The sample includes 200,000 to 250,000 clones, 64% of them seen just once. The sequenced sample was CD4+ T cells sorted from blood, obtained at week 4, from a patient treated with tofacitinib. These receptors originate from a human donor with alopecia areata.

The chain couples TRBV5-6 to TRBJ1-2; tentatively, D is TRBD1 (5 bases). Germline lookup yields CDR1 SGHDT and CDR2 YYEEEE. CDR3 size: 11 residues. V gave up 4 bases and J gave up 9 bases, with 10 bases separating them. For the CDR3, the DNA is TGTGCCAGCAGCACGGACATAAGCTACACCTTC. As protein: CASSTDISYTF.

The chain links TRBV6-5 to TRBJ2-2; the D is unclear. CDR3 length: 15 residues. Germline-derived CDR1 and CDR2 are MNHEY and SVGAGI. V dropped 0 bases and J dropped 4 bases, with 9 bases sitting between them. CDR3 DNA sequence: TGTGCCAGCAGTTACTCGATACTCCTCACCGGGGAGCTGTTTTTT. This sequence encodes CASSYSILLTGELFF.

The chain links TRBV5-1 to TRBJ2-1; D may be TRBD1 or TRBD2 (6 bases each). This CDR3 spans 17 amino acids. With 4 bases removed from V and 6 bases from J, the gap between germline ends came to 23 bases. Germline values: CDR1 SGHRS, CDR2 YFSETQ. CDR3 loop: CASSVGSGGSPLNEQFF. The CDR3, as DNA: TGCGCCAGCAGCGTAGGATCCGGGGGCTCGCCTCTCAATGAGCAGTTCTTC.

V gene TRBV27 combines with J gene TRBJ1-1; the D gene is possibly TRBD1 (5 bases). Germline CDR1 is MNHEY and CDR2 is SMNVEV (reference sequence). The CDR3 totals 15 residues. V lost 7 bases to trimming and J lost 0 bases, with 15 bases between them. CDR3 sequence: CASTSMGTVNTEAFF. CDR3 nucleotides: TGTGCCAGCACTTCTATGGGGACTGTGAACACTGAAGCTTTCTTT.

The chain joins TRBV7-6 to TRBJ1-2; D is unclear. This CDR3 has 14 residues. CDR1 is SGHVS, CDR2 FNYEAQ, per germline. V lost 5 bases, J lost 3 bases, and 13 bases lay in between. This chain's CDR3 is CASSGRESHYGYTF. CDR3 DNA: TGTGCCAGCAGCGGAAGGGAATCCCACTATGGCTACACCTTC.

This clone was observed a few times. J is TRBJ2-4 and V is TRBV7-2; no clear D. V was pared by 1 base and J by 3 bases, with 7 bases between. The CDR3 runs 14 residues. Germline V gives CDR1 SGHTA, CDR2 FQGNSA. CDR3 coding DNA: TGTGCCAGCAGCTTAGAGCGTGTCAAAAACATTCAGTACTTC. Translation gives CASSLERVKNIQYF. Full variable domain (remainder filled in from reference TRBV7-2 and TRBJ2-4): GAGVSQSPSNKVTEKGKDVELRCDPISGHTALYWYRQSLGQGLEFLIYFQGNSAPDKSGLPSDRFSAERTGGSVSTLTIQRTQQEDSAVYLCASSLERVKNIQYFGAGTRLSVL.

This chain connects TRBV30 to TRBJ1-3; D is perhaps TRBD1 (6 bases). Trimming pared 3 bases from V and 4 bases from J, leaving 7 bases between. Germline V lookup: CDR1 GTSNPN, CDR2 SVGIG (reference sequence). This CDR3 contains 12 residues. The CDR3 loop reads CAWRGGGNTIYF. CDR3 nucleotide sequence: TGTGCCTGGAGGGGGGGCGGAAACACCATATATTTT.

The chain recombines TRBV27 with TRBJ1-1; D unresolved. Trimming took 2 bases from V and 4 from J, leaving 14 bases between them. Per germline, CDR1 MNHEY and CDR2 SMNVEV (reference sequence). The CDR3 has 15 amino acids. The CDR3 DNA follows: TGTGCCAGCAGTTTAACGGCGTACGTTGGCACTGAAGCTTTCTTT. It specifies CASSLTAYVGTEAFF.

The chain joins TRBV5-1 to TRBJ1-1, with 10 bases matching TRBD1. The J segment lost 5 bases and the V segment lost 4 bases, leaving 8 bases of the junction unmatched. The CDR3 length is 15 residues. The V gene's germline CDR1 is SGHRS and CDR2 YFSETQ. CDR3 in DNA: TGCGCCAGCAGCGGAGGGACAGGGGCGTTTACTGAAGCTTTCTTT. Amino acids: CASSGGTGAFTEAFF. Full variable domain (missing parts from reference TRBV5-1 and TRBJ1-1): KAGVTQTPRYLIKTRGQQVTLSCSPISGHRSVSWYQQTPGQGLQFLFEYFSETQRNKGNFPGRFSGRQFSNSRSEMNVSTLELGDSALYLCASSGGTGAFTEAFFGQGTRLTVV.

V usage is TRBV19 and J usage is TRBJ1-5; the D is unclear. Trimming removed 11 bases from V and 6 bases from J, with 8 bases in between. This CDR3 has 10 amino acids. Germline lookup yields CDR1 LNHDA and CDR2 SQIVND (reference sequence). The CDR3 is CAQRSQPQHF. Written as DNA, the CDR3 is TGTGCCCAACGATCTCAGCCCCAGCATTTT.

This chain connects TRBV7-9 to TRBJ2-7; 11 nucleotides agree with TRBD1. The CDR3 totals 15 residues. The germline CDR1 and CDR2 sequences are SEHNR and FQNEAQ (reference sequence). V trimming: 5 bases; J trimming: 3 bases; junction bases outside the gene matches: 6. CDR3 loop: CASSTRTGGYYEQYF. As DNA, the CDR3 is TGTGCCAGCAGCACCCGGACAGGGGGCTACTACGAGCAGTACTTC. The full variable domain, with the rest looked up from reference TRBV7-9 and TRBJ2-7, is DTGVSQNPRHKITKRGQNVTFRCDPISEHNRLYWYRQTLGQGPEFLTYFQNEAQLEKSRLLSDRFSAERPKGSFSTLEIQRTEQGDSAMYLCASSTRTGGYYEQYFGPGTRLTVT.

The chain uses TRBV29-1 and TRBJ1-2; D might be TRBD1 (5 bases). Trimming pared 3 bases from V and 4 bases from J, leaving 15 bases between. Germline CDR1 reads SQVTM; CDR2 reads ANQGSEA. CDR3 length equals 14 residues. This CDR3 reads CSVDLGGAAYGYTF. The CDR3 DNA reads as TGCAGCGTTGACCTCGGAGGGGCAGCCTATGGCTACACCTTC.

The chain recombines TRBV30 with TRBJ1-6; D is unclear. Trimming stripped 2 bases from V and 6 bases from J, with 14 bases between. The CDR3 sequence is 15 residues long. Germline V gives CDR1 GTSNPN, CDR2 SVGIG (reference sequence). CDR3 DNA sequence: TGTGCCTGGAGTTCTCAAGGACTTACTAATTCACCCCTCCACTTT. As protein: CAWSSQGLTNSPLHF.

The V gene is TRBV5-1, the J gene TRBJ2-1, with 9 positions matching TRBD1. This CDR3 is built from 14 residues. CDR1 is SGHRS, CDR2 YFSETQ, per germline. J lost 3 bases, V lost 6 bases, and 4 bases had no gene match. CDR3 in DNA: TGCGCCAGCAACCCGGGACAGGGCTACAATGAGCAGTTCTTC. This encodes CASNPGQGYNEQFF. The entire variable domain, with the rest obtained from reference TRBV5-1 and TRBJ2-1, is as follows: KAGVTQTPRYLIKTRGQQVTLSCSPISGHRSVSWYQQTPGQGLQFLFEYFSETQRNKGNFPGRFSGRQFSNSRSEMNVSTLELGDSALYLCASNPGQGYNEQFFGPGTRLTVL.

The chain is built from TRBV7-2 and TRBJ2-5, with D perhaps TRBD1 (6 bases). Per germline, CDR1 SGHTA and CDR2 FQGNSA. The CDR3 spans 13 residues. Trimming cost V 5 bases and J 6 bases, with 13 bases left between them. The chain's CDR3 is CASSTQGRQTQYF. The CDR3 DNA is TGTGCCAGCAGCACACAGGGTAGGCAGACCCAGTACTTC.

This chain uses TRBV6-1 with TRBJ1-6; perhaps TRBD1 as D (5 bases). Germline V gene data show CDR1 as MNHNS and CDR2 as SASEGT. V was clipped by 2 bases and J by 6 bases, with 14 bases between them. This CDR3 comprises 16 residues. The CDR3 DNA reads TGTGCCAGCAGTGAACTTCTTGCAGGGACTAATTCACCCCTCCACTTT. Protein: CASSELLAGTNSPLHF.

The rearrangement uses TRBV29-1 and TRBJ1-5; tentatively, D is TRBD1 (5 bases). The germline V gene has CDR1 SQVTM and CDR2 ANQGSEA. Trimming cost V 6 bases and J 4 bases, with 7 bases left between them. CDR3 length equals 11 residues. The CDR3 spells CSVGGNQPQHF. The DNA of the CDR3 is TGCAGCGTGGGGGGAAATCAGCCCCAGCATTTT.

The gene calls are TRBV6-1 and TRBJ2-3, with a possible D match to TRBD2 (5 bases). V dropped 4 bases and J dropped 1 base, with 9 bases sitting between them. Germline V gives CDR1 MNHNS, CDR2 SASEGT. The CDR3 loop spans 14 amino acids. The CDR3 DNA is TGTGCCAGCAGTGTACGGGGAGGCACAGATACGCAGTATTTT. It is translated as CASSVRGGTDTQYF.